Each of the 13 T cell receptor beta chains below was sequenced from the same sample in a study of early T cells in non-severe SARS-CoV-2 infection. TCRdb reprocessed the 5' RACE reads with MiXCR, giving one entry per CDR3 protein. The sample lists about 22,000 distinct CDR3 sequences; 3.5% to 5% were seen once. Sequencing used whole blood. These receptors originate from an adult who was a healthcare worker with PCR-confirmed SARS-CoV-2 infection or an uninfected control (not recorded which).

This clonotype was seen only a few times. The chain uses TRBV3-1 and TRBJ2-3, with D unclear. V was clipped by 1 base and J by 4 bases, with 9 bases between them. The CDR3 contains 14 residues. Germline V gene sequence: CDR1 LGHDT, CDR2 YNNKEL (reference sequence). CDR3 DNA: TGTGCCAGCAGCCAAGGGAGAAATTCAGATACGCAGTATTTT. Residues: CASSQGRNSDTQYF.

This clonotype was seen at least ten times. The CDR3 region is CASSSTSRNTDTQYF. The CDR3 nucleotides are TGCGCCAGCAGCTCGACTAGCCGCAACACAGATACGCAGTATTTT. The chain is built from TRBV5-1 and TRBJ2-3, with 7 nucleotides matching TRBD2. Looked up from germline, CDR1 is SGHRS and CDR2 is YFSETQ. With 3 bases clipped from V and 2 bases from J, the junction kept 6 bases outside the gene matches. The CDR3 is made up of 15 amino acids.

This clonotype was counted ten times or more. The chain recombines TRBV6-5 with TRBJ1-6; D is uncertain. The CDR3 covers 15 residues. Germline loops: CDR1 MNHEY, CDR2 SVGAGI. V was pared by 0 bases and J by 10 bases, with 13 bases between. CDR3 loop: CASSYSGPLGSPLHF. CDR3 DNA sequence: TGTGCCAGCAGTTACTCTGGTCCCCTAGGGTCACCCCTCCACTTT.

This clonotype was found many times. This chain connects TRBV5-6 to TRBJ2-5, with D uncertain. CDR1 is SGHDT and CDR2 is YYEEEE in the germline V gene. V dropped 1 base and J dropped 5 bases, with 9 bases sitting between them. This CDR3 has 13 amino acids. CDR3 DNA: TGTGCCAGCAGCTTGTTCCATAGGGAGACCCAGTACTTC. It encodes CASSLFHRETQYF.

V and J are TRBV2 and TRBJ2-2; D gene uncertain. Germline CDR1 is SNHLY and CDR2 is FYNNEI. V was pared by 4 bases and J by 8 bases, with 8 bases between. The CDR3 length is 12 residues. The CDR3 loop is CASSVMTGELFF. CDR3 DNA sequence: TGTGCCAGCAGTGTAATGACGGGGGAGCTGTTTTTT.

This clonotype has ten or more counts. This rearrangement joins TRBV6-1 to TRBJ2-7; D is perhaps TRBD2 (7 bases). The ends were cut back, 6 bases at V and 4 bases at J, with 19 bases in the middle. The CDR3 totals 15 residues. In germline, CDR1 is MNHNS, CDR2 SASEGT. The CDR3 region has the DNA TGTGCCAGCAGGGCCCCCGGGGGGCCTATTTACGAGCAGTACTTC. It codes for CASRAPGGPIYEQYF.

This clonotype was recorded at least ten times. The chain is built from TRBV7-9 and TRBJ2-1, with a tentative D call TRBD2 (5 bases). Trimming left V 2 bases short and J 8 bases short, with 13 bases between. CDR1 and CDR2 (germline): SEHNR, FQNEAQ (reference sequence). This CDR3 is built from 14 residues. CDR3 DNA sequence: TGTGCCAGCAGCTTAAGGTCTAGCTTCGATGAGCAGTTCTTC. Translated: CASSLRSSFDEQFF. Based on the CDR3 plus reference TRBV7-9 and TRBJ2-1, the full variable domain is DTGVSQNPRHKITKRGQNVTFRCDPISEHNRLYWYRQTLGQGPEFLTYFQNEAQLEKSRLLSDRFSAERPKGSFSTLEIQRTEQGDSAMYLCASSLRSSFDEQFFGPGTRLTVL.

This clonotype appeared many times. This chain connects TRBV20-1 to TRBJ2-7; maybe TRBD1 (6 bases). The CDR3 sequence is 14 residues long. Trimming removed 6 bases from V and 2 bases from J, with 17 bases in between. CDR1 DFQATT and CDR2 SNEGSKA come from the germline V gene (reference sequence). CDR3 nucleotide sequence: TGCAGTGCCGATGGGTGGACAGCAGCCTACGAGCAGTACTTC. Residues: CSADGWTAAYEQYF.

This clonotype was detected a few times. This rearrangement joins TRBV7-2 to TRBJ1-3; D is unresolved. V shed 3 bases and J shed 0 bases, with 9 bases lying between them. Germline V lookup: CDR1 SGHTA, CDR2 FQGNSA. The CDR3 has 15 amino acids. Written as DNA, the CDR3 is TGTGCCAGCAGCTTTTGGGCGGACTCTGGAAACACCATATATTTT. Amino acids: CASSFWADSGNTIYF.

There are many counts of this clonotype. The chain links TRBV20-1 to TRBJ2-5; 9 bases are shared with TRBD1. Germline V lookup: CDR1 DFQATT, CDR2 SNEGSKA (reference sequence). This CDR3 has 15 amino acids. J gave up 5 bases and V 0 bases, and 7 bases lay outside the gene matches. The CDR3 coding sequence is TGCAGTGCTAGAGATCACAGGGGGCCGGGGGAGACCCAGTACTTC. Translating gives CSARDHRGPGETQYF.

This clonotype was counted at least ten times. The rearrangement joins TRBV6-2 or TRBV6-3 to TRBJ2-2; 7 bases line up with TRBD2. CDR3 size: 15 residues. CDR1 and CDR2 from the germline V gene are MNHEY and SVGEGT. V dropped 7 bases and J dropped 5; count of bases not matched to a gene: 10. The CDR3 nucleotides are TGTGCCAGCATTCAAGGCGGGGGAGGAACCGGGGAGCTGTTTTTT. Protein sequence: CASIQGGGGTGELFF.

The chain uses TRBV2 and TRBJ2-5, with 7 bases lining up with TRBD1. Germline values: CDR1 SNHLY, CDR2 FYNNEI. The trim removed 7 bases at V and 4 bases at J, leaving 12 bases unmatched. CDR3 length: 15 residues. CDR3 DNA: TGTGCCAGCACGCGTTCGACAGGGAGAGGAGAGACCCAGTACTTC. The encoded protein is CASTRSTGRGETQYF.

There are many counts of this clonotype. This rearrangement joins TRBV5-1 to TRBJ2-5; D is tentatively TRBD1 or TRBD2 (5 bases each). Between the trimmed V and J ends, which lost 4 bases and 5 bases, there was a span of 18 bases. This CDR3 region has 15 residues. The germline V gene has CDR1 SGHRS and CDR2 YFSETQ. CDR3 residues: CASSPGTDPRETQYF. The DNA of the CDR3 is TGCGCCAGCAGCCCAGGGACGGACCCCCGGGAGACCCAGTACTTC.